The subject of this entry is one T cell receptor beta chain. The antigen remains undetermined. Germline V gene lookup returns CDR1 LGHNA and CDR2 YSLEER. Trimming removed 1 base at V and 5 bases at J, with 15 bases between. This CDR3 contains 16 residues. Stated treatment: oral pan-JAK inhibitor, 5-10 mg twice daily. The record originates from a study of CD8+ T cells in alopecia areata. Turning to the study itself: Each day, treated patients took oral tofacitinib twice, at 5 to 10 mg per dose. Percentage of affected scalp area was the basis on which treated patients' severity was scored.

cDNA reverse transcribed from extracted RNA served as the sequencing template. TCRdb's table, derived via immunoSEQ multiplex PCR, lists solely in-frame clones and lacks some. The repertoire holds 150,000 to 200,000 clones, with approximately 67% as singletons. The study's findings and limits: Tofacitinib did not eliminate many expanded lesional clones from scalp or blood. For lesional scalp, especially alopecia totalis/universalis, clonality was higher than in normal scalp.

The chain couples TRBV4-3 to TRBJ2-1, with D maybe TRBD2 (6 bases). The source of this sequence is a human donor with alopecia areata. Sequenced material: CD4+ T cells sorted from blood, taken at week 49, from a patient treated with tofacitinib. This chain's CDR3 is CASSQAITGENNEQFF. As DNA, the CDR3 is TGCGCCAGCAGCCAAGCTATAACGGGGGAAAACAATGAGCAGTTCTTC.